This TCR beta chain was identified in a study of blood T cell repertoires in COVID-19. V was shortened by 8 bases and J by 2 bases, with 15 bases between the two germline ends. This CDR3 spans 14 amino acids. Germline lookup yields CDR1 MDHEN and CDR2 SYDVKM. Profiled with immunoSEQ multiplex PCR; TCRdb holds only in-frame clones, not every one. The sample yields 250,000 or so clones, approximately 85% seen once. The chain recombines TRBV28 with TRBJ1-1, with D hard to call. The receptor's source is a woman between 45 and 60 years old who had recovered from COVID-19. The sequenced sample was PBMCs or T cells enriched from blood (not recorded which). Here the CDR3 reads CASCSVQTNTEAFF. CDR3 DNA sequence: TGTGCCAGCTGTTCGGTCCAGACAAACACTGAAGCTTTCTTT.